The 22 T cell receptor beta chains below come from one sample, sequenced in a study of T cell responses to AZD1222 COVID-19 vaccine (dated by TCRdb to the early 2020s). The time point label, read with the paper, signifies: baseline before first vaccination. Receptor amplification or capture employed the immunoSEQ multiplex PCR assay. TCRdb retrieved this table from immuneACCESS and kept in-frame rearrangements only. Not all clones are present; in checked studies, unresolved V genes account for under half, and no reason is known for the remainder. In all, the sample holds under 150,000 clones, and 80% to 90% of those were seen once. The ten top clones hold approximately 10% of the sample. This specimen was peripheral blood, taken on day 0 of AZD1222 vaccination. These receptors were collected from an adult in good health.

The chain combines TRBV25-1 with TRBJ1-1; 7 nucleotides line up with TRBD1. V dropped 4 bases and J dropped 10; count of bases not matched to a gene: 15. The CDR3 covers 15 residues. CDR1 and CDR2 from the germline V gene are MGHDK and SYGVNS. The DNA for the CDR3 is TGTGCCAGCAGTGTCGGGACAGTGGAAGTTTCTGTAGCTTTCTTT. This sequence encodes CASSVGTVEVSVAFF.

The V call is TRBV6-5, the J call TRBJ1-1; no firm D call. This CDR3 region has 15 residues. V lost 2 bases, J lost 1 base, and 11 bases lay in between. CDR1 and CDR2 (germline): MNHEY, SVGAGI. The CDR3 DNA reads TGTGCCAGCAGTTACGTTGAGGCAGCGAACACTGAAGCTTTCTTT. Translated: CASSYVEAANTEAFF.

The chain recombines TRBV5-6 with TRBJ1-2, with D perhaps TRBD1 (6 bases). From germline, CDR1 is SGHDT and CDR2 YYEEEE. This CDR3 has 14 residues. The V and J ends lost 3 bases and 3 bases respectively, with 12 bases between them. DNA for the CDR3: TGTGCCAGCAGCTATACAGGGATTGACTATGGCTACACCTTC. Protein product: CASSYTGIDYGYTF.

The V gene is TRBV28, the J gene TRBJ1-5; 8 bases fit TRBD1. CDR1 is MDHEN, CDR2 SYDVKM, per germline. Trimming cost V 6 bases and J 3 bases; bases outside gene matches: 10. This CDR3 spans 16 amino acids. CDR3 protein: CASRAAGTGLNQPQHF. The CDR3 bases are TGTGCCAGCAGAGCCGCCGGGACAGGTCTCAATCAGCCCCAGCATTTT. Filled out from reference TRBV28 and TRBJ1-5, the complete variable domain reads DVKVTQSSRYLVKRTGEKVFLECVQDMDHENMFWYRQDPGLGLRLIYFSYDVKMKEKGDIPEGYSVSREKKERFSLILESASTNQTSMYLCASRAAGTGLNQPQHFGDGTRLSIL.

V usage is TRBV5-4 and J usage is TRBJ2-7; the D call may be TRBD1 or TRBD2 (6 bases each). The germline gives CDR1 SGHNT, CDR2 YYREEE (reference sequence). V lost 0 bases and J 4 bases, leaving 11 bases between the germline ends. This CDR3 contains 14 residues. CDR3 sequence reads: CASSLDTGRYEQYF. DNA for the CDR3: TGTGCCAGCAGCTTGGATACAGGGAGGTACGAGCAGTACTTC.

This clone has just one count. At one of its ends the junction is not consistent with the germline gene, which may arise from a read error. Here the CDR3 DNA reads TGTGCCAGCAGCACCGACAGGGGCTGGTATTTT. This gives the protein CASSTDRGWYF. The V gene is TRBV28, the J gene TRBJ1-6; TRBD1 matches at 8 bases. CDR1 MDHEN and CDR2 SYDVKM come from the germline V gene. This CDR3 region has 11 residues.

The chain combines TRBV10-2 with TRBJ2-3, with a possible D match to TRBD2 (6 bases). The V gene lost 6 bases and the J gene lost 2 bases, with 12 bases spanning the gap. Germline CDR1 reads WSHSY; CDR2 reads SAAADI. The CDR3 covers 14 residues. The CDR3 sequence: CASRTGVITDTQYF. The CDR3 bases are TGCGCCAGCAGAACGGGAGTTATCACAGATACGCAGTATTTT.

The V and J genes are TRBV11-2 and TRBJ1-2; D remains unclear. Germline CDR1 and CDR2: SGHAT and FQNNGV. V lost 5 bases and J 5 bases, leaving 6 bases between the germline ends. This CDR3 contains 11 residues. CDR3 loop: CASSPNYGYTF. The CDR3 DNA reads TGTGCCAGCAGCCCGAATTATGGCTACACCTTC.

This clone was observed a handful of times. The rearrangement joins TRBV5-4 to TRBJ2-7, with D unclear. Trimming removed 0 bases from V and 4 bases from J, with 2 bases in between. Germline CDR1 and CDR2: SGHNT and YYREEE (reference sequence). This CDR3 region has 11 residues. CDR3 in DNA: TGTGCCAGCAGCTTGGAGTACGAGCAGTACTTC. It specifies CASSLEYEQYF.

This clone was seen a single time. This rearrangement joins TRBV30 to TRBJ1-1, with 8 bases fitting TRBD1. Germline-derived CDR1 and CDR2 are GTSNPN and SVGIG (reference sequence). V lost 2 bases and J lost 4; bases outside the gene matches: 6. This CDR3 has 14 amino acids. The chain's CDR3 is CAWSKNRGFTEAFF. CDR3 DNA: TGTGCCTGGAGTAAAAACAGGGGGTTCACTGAAGCTTTCTTT.

This chain links TRBV5-4 with TRBJ2-3, with D maybe TRBD2 (7 bases). CDR3 length equals 15 residues. Trimming took 1 base from V and 6 from J, leaving 15 bases between them. The germline gives CDR1 SGHNT, CDR2 YYREEE (reference sequence). In DNA, the CDR3 is TGTGCCAGCAGCTTGCTAGGGGGGGCTGTGGATACGCAGTATTTT. Its translation: CASSLLGGAVDTQYF.

The chain recombines TRBV30 with TRBJ1-2, with 7 nucleotides matching TRBD1. The CDR3 has 17 amino acids. The trim removed 3 bases at V and 3 bases at J, leaving 16 bases unmatched. From germline, CDR1 is GTSNPN and CDR2 SVGIG (reference sequence). In DNA form, the CDR3 reads TGTGCCTGGAGGCAGACAGGGAGAATAAGACCGCACTATGGCTACACCTTC. Amino acid sequence: CAWRQTGRIRPHYGYTF.

The chain is built from TRBV7-9 and TRBJ1-1; D uncertain. From germline, CDR1 is SEHNR and CDR2 FQNEAQ (reference sequence). The CDR3 has 13 amino acids. The V and J ends lost 1 base and 5 bases respectively, with 8 bases between them. The CDR3 DNA is TGTGCCAGCAGCTTAGTCCGGGAAACTGAAGCTTTCTTT. Residues: CASSLVRETEAFF.

The chain couples TRBV4-2 to TRBJ1-2, with 7 bases matching TRBD1. The CDR3 runs 16 residues. J was trimmed by 2 bases and V by 0 bases; bases with no gene match: 6. The germline CDR1 and CDR2 sequences are LGHNA and YNFKEQ. CDR3 in DNA: TGTGCCAGCAGCCAAGATCTTAGCAGGGGGAACTATGGCTACACCTTC. It codes for CASSQDLSRGNYGYTF.

This clone was detected a few times. The chain links TRBV28 to TRBJ1-5; D is unclear. The CDR3 sequence is 15 residues long. Per the germline V gene, CDR1 is MDHEN and CDR2 is SYDVKM. The germline V and J ends were trimmed by 2 bases and 0 bases, with 8 bases remaining between them. The CDR3 loop reads CASSLGSFSNQPQHF. The DNA of the CDR3 is TGTGCCAGCAGTTTAGGGTCCTTTAGCAATCAGCCCCAGCATTTT.

The rearrangement uses TRBV5-1 and TRBJ2-2, with a tentative D call TRBD1 (5 bases). The CDR3 covers 14 residues. V lost 6 bases and J 5 bases, leaving 14 bases between the germline ends. Germline assignment: CDR1 SGHRS and CDR2 YFSETQ. The CDR3 DNA reads as TGCGCCAGCACACGCAGGGAAGTGACCGGGGAGCTGTTTTTT. Translated: CASTRREVTGELFF.

This clone has only a few counts. This chain links TRBV19 with TRBJ1-3, with unresolved D. The V end lost 3 bases, the J end lost 0 bases, and 6 bases lay between the germline ends. This CDR3 is built from 14 residues. Germline CDR1 and CDR2: LNHDA and SQIVND (reference sequence). The CDR3 DNA follows: TGTGCCAGTAGTATGGGCAGCTCTGGAAACACCATATATTTT. Protein product: CASSMGSSGNTIYF.

CDR3 sequence: CASSLGTLGGKLFF. The CDR3 coding sequence is TGTGCCAGCAGCTTAGGGACCCTCGGCGGAAAACTGTTTTTT. V is TRBV7-8 and J is TRBJ1-4; D is uncertain. The CDR3 runs 14 residues. V shed 1 base and J shed 10 bases, with 13 bases lying between them. Germline V gene data show CDR1 as SGHVS and CDR2 as FQNEAQ.

The rearrangement joins TRBV15 to TRBJ2-5; D gene unclear. The CDR3 has 13 amino acids. The germline V gene has CDR1 LNHNV and CDR2 YYDKDF (reference sequence). V shed 4 bases and J shed 5 bases, with 11 bases lying between them. The chain's CDR3 is CATSTVTFETQYF. The DNA of the CDR3 is TGTGCCACCAGCACTGTGACCTTCGAGACCCAGTACTTC. The entire variable domain, with the rest obtained from reference TRBV15 and TRBJ2-5, is as follows: DAMVIQNPRYQVTQFGKPVTLSCSQTLNHNVMYWYQQKSSQAPKLLFHYYDKDFNNEADTPDNFQSRRPNTSFCFLDIRSPGLGDTAMYLCATSTVTFETQYFGPGTRLLVL.

This clone is a singleton in its sample. The V and J genes are TRBV30 and TRBJ1-5; TRBD1 matches 7 bases. Germline CDR1 and CDR2: GTSNPN and SVGIG (reference sequence). CDR3 length: 14 residues. The ends lost 4 bases at V and 2 bases at J; junction bases unmatched: 5. In nucleotides, the CDR3 is TGTGCCTGGAAGTTAACAGGGGGCAATCAGCCCCAGCATTTT. The encoded protein is CAWKLTGGNQPQHF. The full variable domain, completed using reference TRBV30 and TRBJ1-5, is SQTIHQWPATLVQPVGSPLSLECTVEGTSNPNLYWYRQAAGRGLQLLFYSVGIGQISSEVPQNLSASRPQDRQFILSSKKLLLSDSGFYLCAWKLTGGNQPQHFGDGTRLSIL.

The chain employs TRBV4-1 and TRBJ2-5; unclear D gene. This CDR3 region has 13 residues. CDR1 and CDR2 from the germline V gene are MGHRA and YSYEKL. Trimming left V 1 base short and J 3 bases short, with 6 bases between. The CDR3 loop reads CASSQAPKETQYF. The CDR3 DNA sequence: TGCGCCAGCAGCCAAGCCCCTAAAGAGACCCAGTACTTC.

The chain combines TRBV19 with TRBJ1-4; D ambiguous. CDR3 size: 14 residues. From germline, CDR1 is LNHDA and CDR2 SQIVND (reference sequence). The germline V and J ends were trimmed by 5 bases and 5 bases, with 12 bases remaining between them. CDR3 sequence (DNA): TGTGCCAGTAGTTCCCCCGGGATGAATGAAAAACTGTTTTTT. Translation: CASSSPGMNEKLFF.